Detailed here is one T cell receptor (beta chain). Its antigen is currently unknown. These data come from a study of radiotherapy plus CTLA-4 blockade in lung cancer. The repertoire was sequenced with immunoSEQ multiplex PCR; TCRdb's copy has only in-frame clones and lacks some. The sample holds some 67,000 clones; around 76% are singletons and the top ten take more than 15%. Findings of the study overall: Radiotherapy plus ipilimumab was followed by expansion in blood of tumor-derived TCR clones.

Germline V gene data show CDR1 as LNHDA and CDR2 as SQIVND (reference sequence). The V and J ends lost 0 bases and 2 bases respectively, with 8 bases between them. This CDR3 has 15 residues. This clonotype originated in a human donor with non-small cell lung cancer whose response to radiotherapy plus ipilimumab could not be evaluated. Some clones in this sample may be carry-over from other donors' samples. The genes are TRBV19 and TRBJ2-4; tentative D call: TRBD1 (5 bases). The sample in question was peripheral blood, obtained from a patient treated with radiotherapy plus ipilimumab. In nucleotides, the CDR3 is TGTGCCAGTAGTATAGAGCAGGGTTCCAAAAACATTCAGTACTTC. Translation: CASSIEQGSKNIQYF.